The 14 T cell receptor beta chains given below trace back to one sample, sequenced in a study of cytomegalovirus exposure and HLA in healthy donors. 60 Vbeta and 13 Jbeta primers were used in PCR. The table came from immunoSEQ multiplex PCR; TCRdb's copy has only in-frame clones and leaves some out. The repertoire holds around 280,000 clones, around nine tenths seen once, with around 2.1% in the top ten. What was sequenced was PBMCs. The source is a woman under 30 in good health and CMV-seronegative.

The rearrangement joins TRBV18 to TRBJ1-5, with a possible D match to TRBD1 (6 bases). CDR1 and CDR2 from the germline V gene are KGHSH and LQKENI. There are 16 residues in the CDR3. V gave up 4 bases and J gave up 4 bases, with 17 bases separating them. The CDR3 bases are TGTGCCAGCTCACACCTCCGGGACATTGAAAATCAGCCCCAGCATTTT. This encodes CASSHLRDIENQPQHF.

V usage is TRBV5-1 and J usage is TRBJ2-2; 11 nucleotides line up with TRBD2. This CDR3 contains 16 residues. Per germline, CDR1 SGHRS and CDR2 YFSETQ. V shed 4 bases and J 4 bases; nucleotides not matched to a gene: 6. CDR3 bases: TGCGCCAGCAGCCTAAGTAGCGGGGGGGCCACCGGGGAGCTGTTTTTT. This sequence encodes CASSLSSGGATGELFF. Supplemented by reference TRBV5-1 and TRBJ2-2, the full variable domain reads KAGVTQTPRYLIKTRGQQVTLSCSPISGHRSVSWYQQTPGQGLQFLFEYFSETQRNKGNFPGRFSGRQFSNSRSEMNVSTLELGDSALYLCASSLSSGGATGELFFGEGSRLTVL.

CDR3 region: CASSGGSGGLAWQFF. DNA of the CDR3: TGTGCCAGCAGTGGGGGTAGCGGGGGGCTTGCATGGCAGTTCTTC. V and J are TRBV2 and TRBJ2-1; TRBD2 agrees at 10 bases. Germline V lookup: CDR1 SNHLY, CDR2 FYNNEI. V trimming: 4 bases; J trimming: 12 bases; junction bases outside the gene matches: 12. The CDR3 loop spans 15 amino acids.

This clone turned up a few times. The chain employs TRBV30 and TRBJ1-2, with 7 bases lining up with TRBD1. Germline V gives CDR1 GTSNPN, CDR2 SVGIG (reference sequence). The CDR3 spans 12 residues. After removal of 4 bases from V and 2 bases from J, the junction contained 1 base not matched to a gene. Here the CDR3 DNA reads TGTGCCTGGACACAGGGGAACTATGGCTACACCTTC. It yields the protein CAWTQGNYGYTF.

The chain couples TRBV29-1 to TRBJ1-3; no reliable D call. Germline values: CDR1 SQVTM, CDR2 ANQGSEA. The CDR3 spans 12 residues. V was shortened by 4 bases and J by 4 bases, with 8 bases between the two germline ends. The CDR3 here is CSVASVGNTIYF. The CDR3 nucleotides are TGCAGCGTTGCGTCCGTAGGAAACACCATATATTTT.

As for this clone: The germline gene is not matched at one end of the junction; a read error may be the cause. The J gene is TRBJ1-3, the V gene TRBV19; no clear D. The germline CDR1 and CDR2 sequences are LNHDA and SQIVND (reference sequence). The CDR3 has 14 residues. The CDR3 protein is CASQVQVSGNTIYF. For the CDR3, the DNA is TGCGCCAGCCAAGTCCAGGTCTCTGGAAACACCATATATTTT.

This clone was seen a single time. The chain recombines TRBV13 with TRBJ1-2; 8 bases map to TRBD1. The junction had 8 bases not matched to a gene; V was cut back by 5 bases and J by 6 bases. The CDR3 consists of 14 residues. Germline V lookup: CDR1 PRHDT, CDR2 FYEKMQ (reference sequence). DNA for the CDR3: TGTGCCAGCAGCATCGACAGGGGTCCCCATGGCTACACCTTC. It encodes CASSIDRGPHGYTF.

This chain uses TRBV2 with TRBJ2-7; TRBD2 aligns across 7 bases. V lost 5 bases to trimming and J lost 3 bases; unmatched junction nucleotides: 10. The CDR3 is 15 residues long. Germline-derived CDR1 and CDR2 are SNHLY and FYNNEI. The CDR3 is CASSLTMGGNYEQYF. Here the CDR3 DNA reads TGTGCCAGCAGTCTCACAATGGGGGGGAACTACGAGCAGTACTTC.

The rearrangement links TRBV19 to TRBJ2-1, with D perhaps matching TRBD2 (6 bases). The CDR3 is 17 amino acids. Germline CDR1 LNHDA, CDR2 SQIVND (reference sequence). V was cut by 3 bases and J by 5 bases, with 20 bases left in between. The CDR3 is CASSISRRGGRDNEQFF. CDR3 bases: TGTGCCAGTAGTATTAGTAGAAGGGGAGGAAGGGACAATGAGCAGTTCTTC.

The chain couples TRBV5-6 to TRBJ2-3, with 12 bases fitting TRBD2. In germline, CDR1 is SGHDT, CDR2 YYEEEE. J gave up 8 bases and V 3 bases, and 10 bases lay outside the gene matches. This CDR3 has 16 amino acids. CDR3 loop: CASSYGTSGPRGTQYF. Here the CDR3 DNA reads TGTGCCAGCAGCTACGGGACTAGCGGGCCCCGAGGTACGCAGTATTTT.

Worth noting for this clone: This sample also contains other DNA sequences that code for the same CDR3. The chain recombines TRBV12-5 with TRBJ1-2; tentative D call: TRBD1 (5 bases). The CDR3 totals 14 residues. Germline V gene sequence: CDR1 LGHNT, CDR2 FRNRAP. The ends were cut back, 2 bases at V and 5 bases at J, with 12 bases in the middle. As DNA, the CDR3 is TGTGCTAGTGGTTTGATTGGGGGAGGGTATGGCTACACCTTC. Translation gives CASGLIGGGYGYTF.

This CDR3 reads CASRPGDRAGSGANVLTF. DNA of the CDR3: TGTGCCAGCAGACCGGGGGACAGGGCCGGCTCTGGGGCCAACGTCCTGACTTTC. The rearrangement joins TRBV5-4 to TRBJ2-6; 9 bases line up with TRBD1. V was clipped by 5 bases and J by 0 bases; unmatched bases: 9. This CDR3 is built from 18 residues. Germline assignment: CDR1 SGHNT and CDR2 YYREEE (reference sequence).

The V call is TRBV5-6, the J call TRBJ1-2, with TRBD1 matching over 7 bases. J was trimmed by 0 bases and V by 1 base; bases with no gene match: 3. Germline CDR1 reads SGHDT; CDR2 reads YYEEEE. This CDR3 comprises 15 residues. The CDR3 region has the DNA TGTGCCAGCAGCTTGTGGGGGACAGCTAACTATGGCTACACCTTC. It yields the protein CASSLWGTANYGYTF.

In its sample, this clone was seen a few times. The chain links TRBV6-6 to TRBJ2-7; D possibly corresponds to TRBD1 (5 bases). The CDR3 extends over 14 amino acids. CDR1 and CDR2 (germline): MNHNY, SVGAGI (reference sequence). V shed 0 bases and J shed 3 bases, with 9 bases lying between them. Here the CDR3 reads CASSYSQGSYEQYF. CDR3 DNA: TGTGCCAGCAGTTACTCCCAGGGTAGCTACGAGCAGTACTTC.